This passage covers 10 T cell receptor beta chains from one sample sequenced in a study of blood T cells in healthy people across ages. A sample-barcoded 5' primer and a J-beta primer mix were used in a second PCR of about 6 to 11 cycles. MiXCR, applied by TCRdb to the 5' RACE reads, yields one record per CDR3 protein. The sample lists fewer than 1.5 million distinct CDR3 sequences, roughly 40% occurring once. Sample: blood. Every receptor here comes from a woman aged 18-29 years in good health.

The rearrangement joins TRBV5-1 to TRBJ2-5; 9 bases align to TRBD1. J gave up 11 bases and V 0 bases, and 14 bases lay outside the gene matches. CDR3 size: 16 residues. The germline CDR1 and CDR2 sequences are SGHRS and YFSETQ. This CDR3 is CASSLVTRTGDPEQYF. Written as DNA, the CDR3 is TGCGCCAGCAGCTTGGTTACGAGGACAGGGGATCCGGAGCAGTACTTC.

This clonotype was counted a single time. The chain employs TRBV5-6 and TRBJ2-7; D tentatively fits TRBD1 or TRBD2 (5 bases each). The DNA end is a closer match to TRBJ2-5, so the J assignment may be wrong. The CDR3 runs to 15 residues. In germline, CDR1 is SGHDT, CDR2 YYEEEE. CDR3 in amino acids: CASSIPGPRRETQYF. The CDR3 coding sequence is TGTGCCAGCAGCATCCCGGGACCTCGTCGAGAGACCCAGTACTTC.

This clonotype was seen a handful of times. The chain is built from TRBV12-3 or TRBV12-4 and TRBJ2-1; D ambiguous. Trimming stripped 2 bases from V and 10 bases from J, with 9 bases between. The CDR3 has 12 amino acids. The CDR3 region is CASSLLRGEQFF. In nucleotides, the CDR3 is TGTGCCAGCAGTTTACTTAGAGGCGAGCAGTTCTTC.

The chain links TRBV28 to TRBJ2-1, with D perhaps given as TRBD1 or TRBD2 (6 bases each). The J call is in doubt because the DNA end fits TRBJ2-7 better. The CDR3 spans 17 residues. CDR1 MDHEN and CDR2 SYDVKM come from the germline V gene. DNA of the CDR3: TGTGCCAGCAGTTTATCCCAGCCCGGGGGCTCCTACAATGAGCAGTACTTC. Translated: CASSLSQPGGSYNEQYF.

CDR3 residues: CSAVSSVLGELFF. DNA of the CDR3: TGCAGTGCTGTGTCGTCTGTCTTGGGGGAGCTGTTTTTT. The chain recombines TRBV20-1 with TRBJ2-2; D gene ambiguous. The CDR3 is made up of 13 amino acids. The V gene's germline CDR1 is DFQATT and CDR2 SNEGSKA (reference sequence). Trimming shortened V by 5 bases and J by 8 bases, and 15 bases separated the two germline ends.

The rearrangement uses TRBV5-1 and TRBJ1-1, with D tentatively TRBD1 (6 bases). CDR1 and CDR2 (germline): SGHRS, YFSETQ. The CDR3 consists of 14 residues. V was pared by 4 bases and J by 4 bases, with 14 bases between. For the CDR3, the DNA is TGCGCCAGCAGCCGAGAAGGGACATCCACTGAAGCTTTCTTT. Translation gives CASSREGTSTEAFF. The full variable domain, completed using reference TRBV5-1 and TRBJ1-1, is KAGVTQTPRYLIKTRGQQVTLSCSPISGHRSVSWYQQTPGQGLQFLFEYFSETQRNKGNFPGRFSGRQFSNSRSEMNVSTLELGDSALYLCASSREGTSTEAFFGQGTRLTVV.

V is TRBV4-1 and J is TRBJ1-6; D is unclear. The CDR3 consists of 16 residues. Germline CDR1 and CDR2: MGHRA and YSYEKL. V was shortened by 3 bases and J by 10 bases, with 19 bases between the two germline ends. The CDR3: CASSQEIGIYESPLHF. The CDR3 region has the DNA TGCGCCAGCAGCCAGGAGATTGGAATATACGAGTCACCCCTCCACTTT.

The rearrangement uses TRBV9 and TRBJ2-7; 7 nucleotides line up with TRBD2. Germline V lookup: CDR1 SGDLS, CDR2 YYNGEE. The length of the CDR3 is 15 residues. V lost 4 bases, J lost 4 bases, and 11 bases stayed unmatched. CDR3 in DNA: TGTGCCAGCAGCCCCGGACTAGATCAAATATACGAGCAGTACTTC. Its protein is CASSPGLDQIYEQYF. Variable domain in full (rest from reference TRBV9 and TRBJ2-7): DSGVTQTPKHLITATGQRVTLRCSPRSGDLSVYWYQQSLDQGLQFLIQYYNGEERAKGNILERFSAQQFPDLHSELNLSSLELGDSALYFCASSPGLDQIYEQYFGPGTRLTVT.

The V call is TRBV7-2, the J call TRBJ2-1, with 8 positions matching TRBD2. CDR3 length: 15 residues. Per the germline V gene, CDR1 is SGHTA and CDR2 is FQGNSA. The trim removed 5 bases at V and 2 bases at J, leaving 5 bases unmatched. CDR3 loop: CASSAEAGAYNEQFF. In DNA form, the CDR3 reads TGTGCCAGCAGCGCGGAAGCGGGGGCCTACAATGAGCAGTTCTTC.

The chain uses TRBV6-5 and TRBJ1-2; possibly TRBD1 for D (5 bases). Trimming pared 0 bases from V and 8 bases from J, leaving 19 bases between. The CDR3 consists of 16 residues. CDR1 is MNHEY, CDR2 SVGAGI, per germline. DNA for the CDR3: TGTGCCAGCAGTTACTCCGCCGGACATCAGATAGGGGGCTACACCTTC. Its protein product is CASSYSAGHQIGGYTF.